Listed here are 14 T cell receptor beta chains from one sample, sequenced in a study of blood T cell repertoires in COVID-19. Using immunoSEQ multiplex PCR, the repertoire was profiled, and TCRdb retains in-frame clones only, with some absent. The data hold about 220,000 clones, with roughly 82% observed a single time. Sequencing was carried out using peripheral blood. Receptor source: a woman in her 70s with acute or convalescent COVID-19.

The J gene is TRBJ2-7, the V gene TRBV27, with a possible D match to TRBD1 (5 bases). Trimming shortened V by 7 bases and J by 0 bases, and 10 bases separated the two germline ends. From germline, CDR1 is MNHEY and CDR2 SMNVEV (reference sequence). The CDR3 sequence is 13 residues long. The CDR3 sequence is CASNSQGSYEQYF. In DNA, the CDR3 is TGTGCCAGCAACTCGCAGGGCTCCTACGAGCAGTACTTC.

The J gene is TRBJ2-7, the V gene TRBV27; maybe TRBD1 (6 bases). The V gene lost 6 bases and the J gene lost 6 bases, with 12 bases spanning the gap. Germline CDR1 reads MNHEY; CDR2 reads SMNVEV (reference sequence). There are 12 residues in the CDR3. The CDR3, as DNA: TGTGCCAGCAGGCACAGGGATCGCGAGCAGTACTTC. Translation gives CASRHRDREQYF.

The chain couples TRBV28 to TRBJ1-2, with D possibly being TRBD1 (6 bases). The CDR3 is 13 residues long. Trimming removed 1 base from V and 6 bases from J, with 9 bases in between. The germline CDR1 and CDR2 sequences are MDHEN and SYDVKM. DNA of the CDR3: TGTGCCAGCAGTTTATTCAGGGGAGATGGCTACACCTTC. Translating it yields CASSLFRGDGYTF.

The rearrangement links TRBV12-3 or TRBV12-4 to TRBJ2-7, with 7 positions matching TRBD1. The CDR3 is made up of 13 amino acids. V shed 3 bases and J 4 bases; nucleotides not matched to a gene: 3. This chain's CDR3 is CASSFSGGYEQYF. In DNA, the CDR3 is TGTGCCAGCAGTTTCTCAGGGGGATACGAGCAGTACTTC.

This clone has a single count. The chain recombines TRBV3-1 (or the pseudogene TRBV3-2) with TRBJ2-3, with 11 bases identical to TRBD2. Germline-derived CDR1 and CDR2 are LGHDT and YNNKEL (reference sequence). The CDR3 is 15 residues long. The V and J ends lost 9 bases and 1 base, in that order; junction bases with no gene match: 6. The DNA of the CDR3 is TGTGCCAGTAGTACTAGCGGGGGCGGCACAGATACGCAGTATTTT. Translation: CASSTSGGGTDTQYF.

Only one count was recorded for this clone. The chain recombines TRBV7-9 with TRBJ2-7, with 7 positions matching TRBD2. The junction had 4 bases not matched to a gene; V was cut back by 2 bases and J by 6 bases. This CDR3 spans 13 amino acids. CDR1 is SEHNR and CDR2 is FQNEAQ in the germline V gene (reference sequence). The CDR3 region has the DNA TGTGCCAGCAGCTTAATCTGGGGGGGCGAGCAGTACTTC. Translating gives CASSLIWGGEQYF.

This sequence joins TRBV2 and TRBJ1-6; D is undetermined. Germline CDR1 and CDR2: SNHLY and FYNNEI. This CDR3 is built from 14 residues. The ends were cut back, 6 bases at V and 10 bases at J, with 16 bases in the middle. The CDR3 region has the DNA TGTGCCAGCAGCCAAACTAGGACGGGCTCACCCCTCCACTTT. Encoded protein: CASSQTRTGSPLHF.

This chain joins TRBV4-1 and TRBJ2-3; maybe TRBD1 (6 bases). CDR1 is MGHRA, CDR2 YSYEKL, per germline. V lost 1 base to trimming and J lost 1 base, with 12 bases between them. CDR3 length: 16 amino acids. The chain's CDR3 is CASSQGKAGGTDTQYF. Here the CDR3 DNA reads TGCGCCAGCAGCCAAGGGAAGGCAGGGGGCACAGATACGCAGTATTTT.

The chain recombines TRBV5-6 with TRBJ2-7; the D gene is possibly TRBD2 (6 bases). The CDR3 contains 14 residues. Per the germline V gene, CDR1 is SGHDT and CDR2 is YYEEEE. The V and J ends lost 5 bases and 2 bases respectively, with 14 bases between them. This chain's CDR3 is CASSRSGTTYEQYF. As DNA, the CDR3 is TGTGCCAGCAGTCGTAGCGGAACCACCTACGAGCAGTACTTC.

The V and J genes are TRBV7-2 and TRBJ2-7; no clear D gene. V dropped 1 base and J dropped 0 bases, with 10 bases sitting between them. CDR3 length equals 15 residues. Germline CDR1 and CDR2: SGHTA and FQGNSA. The CDR3 DNA follows: TGTGCCAGCAGCTTAGATCAGTGGAGCTCCTACGAGCAGTACTTC. Protein sequence: CASSLDQWSSYEQYF.

The genes are TRBV30 and TRBJ2-5, with TRBD1 matching 7 bases. This CDR3 has 13 amino acids. Germline V lookup: CDR1 GTSNPN, CDR2 SVGIG (reference sequence). Trimming removed 5 bases from V and 1 base from J; junction bases left unmatched: 4. CDR3: CAWLGTAQETQYF. CDR3 bases: TGTGCCTGGTTAGGGACAGCCCAAGAGACCCAGTACTTC.

J is TRBJ1-2 and V is TRBV28; TRBD1 matches 7 bases. The CDR3 has 12 residues. In germline, CDR1 is MDHEN, CDR2 SYDVKM. V lost 2 bases and J lost 10; bases outside the gene matches: 4. The CDR3 here is CASSLRRGLYTF. CDR3 coding DNA: TGTGCCAGCAGTTTAAGGAGGGGGCTCTACACCTTC.

The rearrangement uses TRBV7-2 and TRBJ1-2; D is unclear. The V gene's germline CDR1 is SGHTA and CDR2 FQGNSA. The CDR3 has 15 residues. Trimming took off 1 base at V and 8 bases at J, with 17 bases between the two ends. CDR3: CASSLDSLPISGYTF. DNA of the CDR3: TGTGCCAGCAGCTTAGACAGTTTACCAATAAGCGGCTACACCTTC.

V gene TRBV5-1 combines with J gene TRBJ1-6; 11 positions match TRBD1. CDR1 and CDR2 from the germline V gene are SGHRS and YFSETQ. CDR3 size: 15 residues. Trimming at V came to 1 base and at J to 10 bases, leaving 4 bases not matched to a gene. In DNA, the CDR3 is TGCGCCAGCAGCTTGCAGGACAGGGGGCTCTCACCCCTCCACTTT. Its translation: CASSLQDRGLSPLHF.